The T cell receptor beta chain under discussion was sequenced for a study of cytomegalovirus exposure and HLA in healthy donors. The PCR ran on 60 Vbeta and 13 Jbeta primers. This table comes from immunoSEQ multiplex PCR, and its TCRdb copy is limited to in-frame clones, with some not included. This sample carries under 200,000 clones, 75% to 90% of them seen once, and the ten largest clones take approximately 8.5%. The clonotype comes from a man younger than 35 in good health and CMV-seropositive. Sequencing input: PBMCs.

CDR3: CSVGGEGYGYTF. The CDR3 nucleotides read TGCAGCGTTGGGGGGGAGGGTTATGGCTACACCTTC. The J gene is TRBJ1-2, the V gene TRBV29-1; TRBD1 is a possible D gene (5 bases). The CDR3 has 12 residues. Germline values: CDR1 SQVTM, CDR2 ANQGSEA. V gave up 4 bases and J gave up 5 bases, with 11 bases separating them.